These 19 T cell receptor beta chains originate from one sample sequenced in a study of T cell responses to AZD1222 COVID-19 vaccine. The method was immunoSEQ multiplex PCR; TCRdb's version includes in-frame clones alone and lacks a portion of them. The profile shows about 100,000 clones, 85% to 90% of them singletons. The sample here was peripheral blood, taken on day 0 of AZD1222 vaccination. Every receptor here comes from an adult in good health.

The chain employs TRBV28 and TRBJ2-2; TRBD2 matches 10 bases. Looked up from germline, CDR1 is MDHEN and CDR2 is SYDVKM. CDR3 size: 17 residues. With 4 bases clipped from V and 5 bases from J, the junction kept 10 bases outside the gene matches. The CDR3 DNA sequence: TGTGCCAGCAGTTCCCTTCCTCTAGCGGGAGAGACCGGGGAGCTGTTTTTT. The encoded protein is CASSSLPLAGETGELFF.

V is TRBV7-9 and J is TRBJ1-6, with a weak D call TRBD1 (5 bases). This CDR3 has 15 residues. V gave up 0 bases and J gave up 9 bases, with 12 bases separating them. The germline V gene has CDR1 SEHNR and CDR2 FQNEAQ (reference sequence). The CDR3 loop is CASSLARGSISPLHF. CDR3 bases: TGTGCCAGCAGCTTAGCACGGGGGTCGATTTCACCCCTCCACTTT.

The gene calls are TRBV28 and TRBJ2-7; D uncertain. The CDR3 runs 12 residues. Germline V gene data show CDR1 as MDHEN and CDR2 as SYDVKM. The V and J ends lost 2 bases and 6 bases respectively, with 8 bases between them. The CDR3 protein is CASSLGSLEQYF. The CDR3 DNA reads TGTGCCAGCAGTTTAGGGTCTCTCGAGCAGTACTTC.

The J gene is TRBJ2-1, the V gene TRBV7-2, with 9 positions matching TRBD2. CDR3 length: 14 residues. V lost 1 base to trimming and J lost 10 bases; unmatched junction nucleotides: 5. Germline V gene data show CDR1 as SGHTA and CDR2 as FQGNSA. CDR3 protein: CASSLGGLAGEQFF. DNA of the CDR3: TGTGCCAGCAGCTTAGGGGGACTAGCTGGAGAGCAGTTCTTC.

The chain uses TRBV5-1 and TRBJ2-7; D is unresolved. Germline V lookup: CDR1 SGHRS, CDR2 YFSETQ. CDR3 size: 13 residues. V lost 0 bases and J 0 bases, leaving 4 bases between the germline ends. The CDR3 here is CASSLGISYEQYF. CDR3 DNA: TGCGCCAGCAGCTTGGGCATCTCCTACGAGCAGTACTTC.

The chain employs TRBV30 and TRBJ1-3, with D unresolved. This CDR3 contains 16 residues. The germline CDR1 and CDR2 sequences are GTSNPN and SVGIG (reference sequence). Trimming took 0 bases from V and 2 from J, leaving 14 bases between them. The CDR3, as DNA: TGTGCCTGGAGTGTACAGTCGGGGTTAGCTGGAAACACCATATATTTT. This gives the protein CAWSVQSGLAGNTIYF.

V usage is TRBV6-5 and J usage is TRBJ1-2, with 7 bases that match TRBD1. From germline, CDR1 is MNHEY and CDR2 SVGAGI. Trimming removed 0 bases from V and 5 bases from J; junction bases left unmatched: 3. The CDR3 has 14 amino acids. The CDR3 loop is CASSYSTGRYGYTF. The CDR3, as DNA: TGTGCCAGCAGTTACTCGACAGGGAGATATGGCTACACCTTC.

The V and J genes are TRBV9 and TRBJ2-1; D ambiguous. Trimming removed 0 bases from V and 1 base from J, with 11 bases in between. The CDR3 runs 16 residues. Germline V gene sequence: CDR1 SGDLS, CDR2 YYNGEE. The CDR3 sequence: CASSVGVGLSYNEQFF. The CDR3 DNA reads TGTGCCAGCAGCGTAGGAGTAGGTTTGTCCTACAATGAGCAGTTCTTC.

V usage is TRBV7-6 and J usage is TRBJ1-3, with TRBD1 matching 7 bases. The CDR3 consists of 15 residues. Germline V gene sequence: CDR1 SGHVS, CDR2 FNYEAQ. Trimming cost V 6 bases and J 0 bases; bases outside gene matches: 5. The CDR3 coding sequence is TGTGCCAGCAGGCCCACAGGGGCCTCTGGAAACACCATATATTTT. Amino acids: CASRPTGASGNTIYF.

V and J are TRBV4-2 and TRBJ1-2, with unresolved D. The CDR3 spans 16 residues. Germline assignment: CDR1 LGHNA and CDR2 YNFKEQ. Trimming removed 0 bases from V and 4 bases from J, with 15 bases in between. CDR3 DNA: TGTGCCAGCAGCCAAGAAGTCGGCTTAGCACGCTATGGCTACACCTTC. It specifies CASSQEVGLARYGYTF.

The CDR3 coding sequence is TGTGCCAGCACCGACGGTTCTTATGGCTACACCTTC. Protein product: CASTDGSYGYTF. The J gene is TRBJ1-2, the V gene TRBV6-6, with D hard to call. The germline gives CDR1 MNHNY, CDR2 SVGAGI (reference sequence). Trimming took off 7 bases at V and 5 bases at J, with 11 bases between the two ends. The CDR3 extends over 12 amino acids.

This clone was recorded once. The CDR3 here is CAWSVRQGAQPQHF. In DNA, the CDR3 is TGTGCCTGGAGTGTACGACAGGGAGCCCAGCCCCAGCATTTT. The chain uses TRBV30 and TRBJ1-5; 7 bases fit TRBD1. With V trimmed by 0 bases and J by 7 bases, 6 bases remained unmatched. The CDR3 consists of 14 residues. Per the germline V gene, CDR1 is GTSNPN and CDR2 is SVGIG (reference sequence).

The chain joins TRBV11-3 to TRBJ2-7; 7 bases agree with TRBD2. The germline gives CDR1 SGHNT, CDR2 YENEEA. The CDR3 is 15 amino acids. With V trimmed by 2 bases and J by 0 bases, 4 bases remained unmatched. The CDR3 DNA follows: TGTGCCAGCAGCTTAATGGGCGGGAGCTCCTACGAGCAGTACTTC. Amino acids: CASSLMGGSSYEQYF.

This clone occurred once. V usage is TRBV2 and J usage is TRBJ1-6; 7 bases align to TRBD1. Looked up from germline, CDR1 is SNHLY and CDR2 is FYNNEI. CDR3 length: 13 amino acids. V lost 7 bases to trimming and J lost 10 bases; unmatched junction nucleotides: 7. CDR3 sequence reads: CASMGTVGSPLHF. The CDR3 DNA is TGTGCCAGCATGGGGACAGTCGGCTCACCCCTCCACTTT.

V gene TRBV19 combines with J gene TRBJ1-5; 10 nucleotides agree with TRBD1. With V trimmed by 2 bases and J by 6 bases, 7 bases remained unmatched. Looked up from germline, CDR1 is LNHDA and CDR2 is SQIVND (reference sequence). The CDR3 covers 16 residues. The CDR3 DNA is TGTGCCAGTAGTATAAGCCCCGACAGGGGGCGTCAGCCCCAGCATTTT. It specifies CASSISPDRGRQPQHF.

The chain is built from TRBV7-3 and TRBJ1-1; tentative D call: TRBD1 (5 bases). Germline V gene lookup returns CDR1 SGHTA and CDR2 FQGTGA. The germline V and J ends were trimmed by 1 base and 1 base, with 19 bases remaining between them. The CDR3 is 18 amino acids. The CDR3 spells CASSLMPSPQGWNTEAFF. The CDR3 DNA reads as TGTGCCAGCAGCTTAATGCCTTCACCGCAGGGTTGGAACACTGAAGCTTTCTTT.

The rearrangement links TRBV4-3 to TRBJ1-2; D not certain. The length of the CDR3 is 15 residues. The germline V gene encodes CDR1 LGHNA and CDR2 YSLEER. V was pared by 0 bases and J by 2 bases, with 10 bases between. CDR3 amino acids: CASSQDLIQNYGYTF. CDR3 bases: TGCGCCAGCAGCCAAGATTTAATACAGAACTATGGCTACACCTTC.

The chain combines TRBV18 with TRBJ2-2, with 14 bases aligning to TRBD2. CDR1 KGHSH and CDR2 LQKENI come from the germline V gene. After removal of 4 bases from V and 5 bases from J, the junction contained 6 bases not matched to a gene. The CDR3 has 17 amino acids. The CDR3: CASSRMGLAGETGELFF. CDR3 sequence (DNA): TGTGCCAGCTCACGGATGGGACTAGCGGGAGAGACCGGGGAGCTGTTTTTT.

This chain uses TRBV4-2 with TRBJ2-1, with 8 nucleotides matching TRBD1. V shed 1 base and J 4 bases; nucleotides not matched to a gene: 6. The CDR3 consists of 16 residues. The germline CDR1 and CDR2 sequences are LGHNA and YNFKEQ. DNA of the CDR3: TGTGCCAGCAGCCAAGGCTGGACAGGGTCATACAATGAGCAGTTCTTC. Its translation: CASSQGWTGSYNEQFF.